This record looks at one TCR beta chain sequence and its context. Its antigen is not yet known. It has no much larger one-base neighbor in the sample; base qualities were not kept. The sample comes from a study of cytomegalovirus exposure and HLA in healthy donors (dated by TCRdb to about 2017). For the wider study: According to an earlier analysis of several hundred of the donors, 150 million to 200 million T cells yielded over 90 million unique TCR beta sequences and around 280 Gb of sequence data. An early release that covered roughly 600 HLA-typed donors contained approximately 300 gigabases of sequencing data and around 85 million unique TCR sequences. Of the roughly 430 genotyped donors, roughly 85% fell in the genetic ancestry cluster associated with self-reported Caucasian donors. The study was designed to test whether signatures of past pathogen exposure could be identified by cataloging public T cell receptors. The study profiled the T cell repertoires of under 700 subjects by immunosequencing and related them to cytomegalovirus serostatus. Along with the roughly 700-subject first cohort, a separate validation cohort of over a hundred different subjects was used. High-throughput TCR immunosequencing, statistical association of individual TCRs with disease status, and machine learning were combined to predict cytomegalovirus infection status. In a later analysis, previously published TCR beta repertoires from several hundred donors were re-analyzed and high-resolution HLA genotyping was added so that TCR occurrence patterns could be studied. In the later analysis, no new phenotypic data were used to find candidate immune exposures; instead, reliance was placed on TCR beta sequences and their occurrence across donors. To decide whether each TCR beta V gene segment behaved as functional or pseudogenic, an earlier analysis of fewer than 750 of the donors relied on high-throughput TCR beta sequencing. Alongside the repertoire data, information on donor age, sex, ethnicity and CMV serostatus was compiled. Genome-wide SNP genotypes for about three fifths of the roughly 670 donors were used in a later genetic analysis, which treated that subset as a discovery cohort. All discovery cohort repertoires had been generated using a single sequencing platform. HLA typing covered class I and class II loci at four-digit resolution. Typing coverage differed by locus: A, B, C, DRB1 and DQB1 were typed in about 629-640 donors, DQA1 in about 560, DPA1 in approximately 610, and DPB1 in 472. Four to six DR-DQ haplotypes were handled as single units for association and clustering, since linkage in the cohort was strong. Among about 390 genotyped donors of the cohort, an average of about 240,000 unique TCR beta nucleotide sequences were sequenced per donor, roughly 18% of them non-productive.

The library was produced with the immunoSEQ multiplex PCR assay. A mixture of 60 forward primers for TCR Vbeta segments and 13 reverse primers for TCR Jbeta segments was used in the multiplex PCR. The CDR3 region of rearranged TCR beta genes was amplified from genomic DNA with a multiplex PCR assay. On the Illumina HiSeq System, the amplified TCR beta libraries were sequenced as 87-base-pair reads. The study's own analysis went as follows. Across the 500 to 700 repertoires, a later analysis counted approximately 75 million unique TCR beta chains, some 11 million of which were shared by at least two donors. Raw reads were error-corrected and collapsed into unique sequences by a nearest-neighbor algorithm in which closely related sequences were merged to remove PCR and sequencing errors. V, D and J gene segments were assigned by aligning CDR3 sequences to IMGT reference sequences. Each retained sequence needed at least a six-nucleotide match to both a V gene segment and a J gene segment. A rearrangement was called productive if the CDR3 had no stop codons and remained in frame with V and J, and every other rearrangement was called non-productive. CDR3 was defined according to IMGT convention as the region running from the second conserved V-encoded cysteine to the conserved J-encoded phenylalanine. In an earlier analysis of more than 550 of the donors, sequences lacking an unambiguous match to a single V gene segment were excluded. In an earlier analysis of 450 to 750 of the donors, a V segment was called functional when productive rearrangements were above 56.7%, and segregating when the standard deviation between donors exceeded 5%. To diagnose cytomegalovirus status from the catalog of TCR beta chain sequences, a statistical classification framework was built. V and J gene assignment, in a later analysis, came from comparing TCR nucleotide sequences with IMGT/GENE-DB human TR gene sequences. Using the TCRdist pipeline, a later analysis assigned CDR3 sequences along with most-parsimonious VDJ recombination scenarios. In a later analysis, every TCR beta chain was defined by the combination of its CDR3 amino acid sequence and its V-gene family, and reads without a unique V-gene family were dropped. In a later analysis, 450 to 600 highly shared, low-generation-probability nucleotide sequences were removed to address suspected cross-contamination and a sequencing artifact. In a later analysis, a clonal expansion index for each public chain was calculated from normalized within-repertoire ranks of inferred template counts. Generation probabilities in a later analysis came from a VDJ recombination model fitted to out-of-frame rearrangements, and those results were checked against IGoR. In a later analysis, TCR-TCR, TCR-HLA and TCR-CMV co-occurrence was scored with hypergeometric tests, and a repertoire-size bias correction was applied to TCR pairs. To estimate false discovery rates, a later analysis permuted the HLA or CMV assignments 20 times. A later analysis grouped co-occurring TCRs with DBSCAN, adding TCRdist sequence similarity when clustering within HLA-allele-positive subsets. Co-occurrence clustering excluded repertoires with fewer than 30,000 or more than 120,000 public chains, plus five with anomalous nucleotide sharing. Sourced from immuneACCESS, this table was stored by TCRdb with only in-frame sequences that have V and J called. A share of the clones is absent; for the studies checked, an unresolved V gene accounts for under half, and the remainder has no known explanation. That table gives V, J and clone size, and the DNA gave D and trimming. The sample table lists approximately 110,000 clones, roughly two thirds of them with a count of one. The leading ten clones occupy around 8% of the sample.

General conclusions and limits of the study: Roughly uniform sequencing depth across donors was assumed in presence/absence analyses, although this assumption may not hold. Specific HLA alleles were associated with 15,000 to 20,000 TCR beta sequences at a false discovery rate of 0.05 in a later analysis. Because some donors lacked HLA typing at each locus, the association tests relied only on the typed subset. Only TCR beta chains were sequenced in this cohort, and the absence of alpha or paired-chain data limited detectable features. A total of around 150 TCR beta chains were listed by the study as associated with cytomegalovirus. Because counts were too low, under 20 rarely observed V segments, including chromosome 9 orphons, were left out of the earlier analysis of 587 of the donors. Correlated functional status among segregating V segments might be attributable to linkage disequilibrium, but an unknown experimental factor could not be ruled out. The sequencing pipeline was judged likely to have produced a cluster of highly shared sequence variants as a technical artifact. In a later analysis, most CMV-associated TCR beta chains were found to appear HLA-restricted, with HLA associations seemingly driven largely by CMV exposure. In a later genetic analysis, fewer N-insertions in productive TCRs were reported among donors in an Asian-associated ancestry cluster than the roughly 700-donor mean. Assigning TCR associations to individual alleles was difficult when HLA alleles, especially DR and DQ, strongly co-occurred. In a later analysis, HLA-associated TCR beta chains were found to be more clonally expanded and to have lower generation probabilities than equally common non-associated chains. A later analysis found that TCR association rates varied across HLA loci, with DRB1 alleles showing the most associated TCRs and HLA-C alleles the fewest. Several of the top co-occurrence clusters appeared to be linked to parvovirus B19, influenza, CMV and Epstein-Barr virus, according to a later analysis. In an earlier analysis of some 500 of the donors, most TCR beta V segments were observed in productive rearrangements about 87% or about 30% of the time, broadly matching IMGT annotations. Most TCR sequences were seen in very few donors, while some public TCRs were found in many individuals. An association between a missense DCLRE1C variant and V-gene and J-gene trimming of TCR beta chains was found in a later genetic analysis and replicated in an independent cohort. The classifier was reported to diagnose cytomegalovirus status with high specificity and sensitivity in both the original and validation cohorts. Three of the identified cytomegalovirus-associated TCR beta chains were confirmed in vitro to be specific for cytomegalovirus antigens. The authors suggested that the approach could potentially be generalized to other disease states and immunological phenotypes. For the cohort, immune exposure information was limited to CMV serostatus. A further reported finding was that TCR beta sequences accurately predicted the HLA-A and HLA-B alleles for most subjects in the first cohort.

In total, 666 healthy bone marrow donors made up the cohort. At the time of sampling, every cohort member was nominally healthy, though immune exposures that went unrecorded were likely present. The donor tested CMV seronegative and was one of the 352 seronegative cohort members. A peripheral blood sample was collected from each donor, and TCR beta sequencing was performed on peripheral blood mononuclear cells. Genomic DNA extraction from the blood cell samples was performed with the Qiagen DNeasy Blood Extraction Kit. This TCR came from a man aged 35 to 55 in good health and CMV-seronegative. The sequencing input was PBMCs.

The CDR3 corresponds to CAISEGGTQETQYF. Here is the DNA: TGTGCCATCAGTGAGGGCGGGACCCAAGAGACCCAGTACTTC. The chain links TRBV10-3 with TRBJ2-5; TRBD2 is possibly the D segment (6 matching bases). The CDR3 contains 14 residues, cysteine and phenylalanine counted. Only CDR3 DNA remains: 42 bases, in frame from the first base. Looking up the germline V gene yields CDR1 ENHRY and CDR2 SYGVKD. The V end loses 2 bases and the J end loses 1 base, and a stretch of 8 bases separates them.